This TCR beta chain comes out of a study of T cells in Graves' hyperthyroidism and ophthalmopathy. With 5 bases removed from V and 0 bases from J, the gap between germline ends came to 13 bases. The CDR3 is 16 amino acids. It was RNA transcripts that yielded the amplified TCR beta CDR3 regions. The HTBI primer set served for first-round RT-PCR of the TCR CDR3. TCRdb reanalysed the multiplex PCR reads using MiXCR and keeps one entry per CDR3 protein. The sample lists about 700,000 distinct CDR3 sequences, 14% seen once, with about 9.4% in the top ten. This clonotype was recorded a few times. The chain recombines TRBV12-3 or TRBV12-4 with TRBJ1-4; maybe TRBD1 (5 bases). Sequenced input: blood. This receptor was taken from a woman aged 18-30 years with Graves' hyperthyroidism. CDR3 nucleotides: TGTGCCAGCAGTCTACGGGGGACGCCAACTAATGAAAAACTGTTTTTT. Protein: CASSLRGTPTNEKLFF.